This TCR beta chain derives from a study of identical twins. Study-level results: Invariant populations such as MAIT and iNKT cells could partly muddle zero-insertion analyses.

This CDR3 is 15 amino acids long. Germline CDR1 DFQATT, CDR2 SNEGSKA (reference sequence). V gave up 4 bases and J gave up 1 base, with 16 bases separating them. With no exceptions, donors were healthy Caucasians. Notes on this clonotype: Antigen unknown.

The cDNA had a unique molecular identifier and a template-switch universal primer site. MiXCR was run by TCRdb on the 5' RACE reads, yielding one entry per CDR3 protein. In the table there are about 690,000 distinct CDR3 sequences, roughly 20% of which are singletons. These data were likewise used in another study, on T cells expressing NK-cell markers. This second study notes: Topping the CD3+CD56-NKG2C+ fraction as well were these clonotypes, in a few donors.

The sample was PBMCs. The receptor was derived from a woman younger than 30 in good health. The chain uses TRBV20-1 and TRBJ1-1, with a weak D call TRBD1 (6 bases). DNA of the CDR3: TGCAGTGCTAACCCCCCGGGACATCAGAACACTGAAGCTTTCTTT. This sequence encodes CSANPPGHQNTEAFF.